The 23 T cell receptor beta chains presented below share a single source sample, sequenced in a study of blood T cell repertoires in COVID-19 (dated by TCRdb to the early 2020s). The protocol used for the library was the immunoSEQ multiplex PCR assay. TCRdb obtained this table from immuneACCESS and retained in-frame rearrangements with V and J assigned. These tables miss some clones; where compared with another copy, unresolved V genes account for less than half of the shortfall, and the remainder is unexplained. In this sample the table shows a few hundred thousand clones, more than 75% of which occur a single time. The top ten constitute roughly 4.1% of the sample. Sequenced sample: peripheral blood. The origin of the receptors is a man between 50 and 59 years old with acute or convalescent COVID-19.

The DNA of the CDR3 is TGTGCCAGCTCACCTCAGGGGAACTCTGGGGCCAACGTCCTGACTTTC. It yields the protein CASSPQGNSGANVLTF. This chain joins TRBV18 and TRBJ2-6; maybe TRBD1 (6 bases). Germline CDR1 reads KGHSH; CDR2 reads LQKENI. With 3 bases removed from V and 0 bases from J, the gap between germline ends came to 9 bases. This CDR3 has 16 residues.

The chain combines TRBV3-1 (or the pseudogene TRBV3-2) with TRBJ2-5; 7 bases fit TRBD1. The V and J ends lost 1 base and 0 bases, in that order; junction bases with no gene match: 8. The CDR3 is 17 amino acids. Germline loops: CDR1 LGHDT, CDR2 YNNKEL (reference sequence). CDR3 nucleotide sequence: TGTGCCAGCAGCCAAGGGGGGTTACAGGGGAACCAAGAGACCCAGTACTTC. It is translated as CASSQGGLQGNQETQYF.

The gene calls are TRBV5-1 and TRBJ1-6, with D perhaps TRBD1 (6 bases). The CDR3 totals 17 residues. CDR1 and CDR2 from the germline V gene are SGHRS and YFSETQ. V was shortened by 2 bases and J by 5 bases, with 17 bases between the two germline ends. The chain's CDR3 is CASSLEQVGQNNSPLHF. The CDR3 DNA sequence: TGCGCCAGCAGCTTAGAACAAGTCGGACAGAATAATTCACCCCTCCACTTT.

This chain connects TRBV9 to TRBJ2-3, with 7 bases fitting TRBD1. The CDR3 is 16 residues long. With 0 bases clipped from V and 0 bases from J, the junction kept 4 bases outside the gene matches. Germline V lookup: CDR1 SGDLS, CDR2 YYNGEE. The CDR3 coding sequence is TGTGCCAGCAGCGTAGGGGCACAGGGGAGCACAGATACGCAGTATTTT. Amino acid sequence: CASSVGAQGSTDTQYF.

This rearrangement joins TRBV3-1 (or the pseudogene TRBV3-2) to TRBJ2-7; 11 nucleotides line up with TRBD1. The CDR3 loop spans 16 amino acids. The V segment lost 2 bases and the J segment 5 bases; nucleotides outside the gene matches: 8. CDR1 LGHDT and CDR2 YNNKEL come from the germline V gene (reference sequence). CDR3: CASSQTPGTGGHEQYF. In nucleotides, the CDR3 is TGTGCCAGCAGCCAAACCCCCGGGACAGGGGGACACGAGCAGTACTTC.

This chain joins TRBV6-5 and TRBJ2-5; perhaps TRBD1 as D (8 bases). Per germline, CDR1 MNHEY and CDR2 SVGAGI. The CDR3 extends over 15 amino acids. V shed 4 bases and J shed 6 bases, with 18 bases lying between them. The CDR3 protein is CASSSTGAGAKTQYF. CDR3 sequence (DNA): TGTGCCAGCAGTTCGACAGGGGCGGGGGCAAAGACCCAGTACTTC.

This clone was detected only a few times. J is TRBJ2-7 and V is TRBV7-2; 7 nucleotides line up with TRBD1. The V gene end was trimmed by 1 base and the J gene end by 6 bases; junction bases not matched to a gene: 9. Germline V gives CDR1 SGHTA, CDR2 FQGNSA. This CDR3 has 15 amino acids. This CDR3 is CASSLVGGTASEQYF. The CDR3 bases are TGTGCCAGCAGCTTAGTGGGTGGGACAGCCTCCGAGCAGTACTTC.

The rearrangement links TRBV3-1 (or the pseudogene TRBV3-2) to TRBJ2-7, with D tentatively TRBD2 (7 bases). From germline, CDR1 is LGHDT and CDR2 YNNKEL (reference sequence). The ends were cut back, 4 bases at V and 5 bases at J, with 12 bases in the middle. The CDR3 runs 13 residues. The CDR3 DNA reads TGTGCCAGCAGCCTCCGGGGGGCCGACGAGCAGTACTTC. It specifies CASSLRGADEQYF.

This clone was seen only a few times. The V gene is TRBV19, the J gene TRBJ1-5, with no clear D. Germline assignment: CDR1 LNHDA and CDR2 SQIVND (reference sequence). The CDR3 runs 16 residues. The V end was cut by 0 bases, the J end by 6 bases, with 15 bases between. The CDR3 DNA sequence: TGTGCCAGTAGTATAGATCCCGCGGGCAGAGGTCAGCCCCAGCATTTT. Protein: CASSIDPAGRGQPQHF.

The CDR3 nucleotides are TGTGCCAGCGGCGGTTCGAACAATCCGAACACCGGGGAGCTGTTTTTT. This codes for CASGGSNNPNTGELFF. The chain has TRBV18 and TRBJ2-2; D is undetermined. The ends were cut back, 8 bases at V and 0 bases at J, with 16 bases in the middle. Germline V gene lookup returns CDR1 KGHSH and CDR2 LQKENI. This CDR3 spans 16 amino acids.

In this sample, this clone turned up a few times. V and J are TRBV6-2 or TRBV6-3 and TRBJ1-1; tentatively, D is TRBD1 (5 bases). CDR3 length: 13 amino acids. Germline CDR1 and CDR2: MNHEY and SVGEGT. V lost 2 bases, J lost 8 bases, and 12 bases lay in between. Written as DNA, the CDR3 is TGTGCCAGCAGTTACGTTTGGGGGGACGAAGCTTTCTTT. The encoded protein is CASSYVWGDEAFF.

The CDR3 spells CASSRGTHNTGELFF. CDR3 sequence (DNA): TGCGCCAGCAGTAGAGGGACACATAACACCGGGGAGCTGTTTTTT. The chain employs TRBV5-1 and TRBJ2-2, with D tentatively TRBD1 (6 bases). V was cut by 5 bases and J by 2 bases, with 13 bases left in between. The CDR3 runs to 15 residues. Germline V gene lookup returns CDR1 SGHRS and CDR2 YFSETQ.

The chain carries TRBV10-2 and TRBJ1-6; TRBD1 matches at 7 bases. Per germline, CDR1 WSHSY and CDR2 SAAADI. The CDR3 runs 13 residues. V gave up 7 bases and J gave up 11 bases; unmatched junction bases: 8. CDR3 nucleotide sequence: TGCGCCAGCACCGGGACAGAGAGGACACCCCTCCACTTT. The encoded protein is CASTGTERTPLHF.

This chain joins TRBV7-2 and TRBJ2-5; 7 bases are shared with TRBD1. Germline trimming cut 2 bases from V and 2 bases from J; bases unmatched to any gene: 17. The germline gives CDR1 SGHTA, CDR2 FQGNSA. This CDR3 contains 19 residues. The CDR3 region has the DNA TGTGCCAGCAGCTTAATTTGGGGAACAGGGGCGAGGGGACAAGAGACCCAGTACTTC. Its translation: CASSLIWGTGARGQETQYF.

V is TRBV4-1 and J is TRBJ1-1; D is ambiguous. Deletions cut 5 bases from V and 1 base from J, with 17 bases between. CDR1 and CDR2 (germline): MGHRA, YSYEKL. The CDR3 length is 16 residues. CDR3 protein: CASSLISGLTNTEAFF. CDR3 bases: TGCGCCAGCAGCTTAATTAGTGGACTGACGAACACTGAAGCTTTCTTT.

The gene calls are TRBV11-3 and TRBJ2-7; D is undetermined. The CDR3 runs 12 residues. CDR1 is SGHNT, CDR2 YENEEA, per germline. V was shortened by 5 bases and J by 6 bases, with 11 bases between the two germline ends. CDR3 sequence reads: CASSGTSGEQYF. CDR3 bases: TGTGCCAGCAGCGGCACTTCGGGCGAGCAGTACTTC.

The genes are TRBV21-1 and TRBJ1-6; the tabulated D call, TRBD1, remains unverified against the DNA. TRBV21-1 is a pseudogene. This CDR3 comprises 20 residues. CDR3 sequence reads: CASSKGCQFLVGQPNSPLHF. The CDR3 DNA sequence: TGTGCCAGCAGCAAAGGCTGTCAGTTCCTGGTTGGGCAGCCTAATTCACCCCTCCACTTT.

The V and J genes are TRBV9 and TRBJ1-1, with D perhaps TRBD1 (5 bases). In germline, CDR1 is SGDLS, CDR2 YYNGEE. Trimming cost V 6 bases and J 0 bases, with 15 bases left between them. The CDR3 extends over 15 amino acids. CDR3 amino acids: CASNPGGTLNTEAFF. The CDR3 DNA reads TGTGCCAGCAACCCTGGGGGGACCCTGAACACTGAAGCTTTCTTT.

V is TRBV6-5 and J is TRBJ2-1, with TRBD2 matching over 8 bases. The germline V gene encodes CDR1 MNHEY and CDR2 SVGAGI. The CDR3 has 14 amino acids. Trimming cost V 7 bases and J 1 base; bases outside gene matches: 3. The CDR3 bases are TGTGCCAGCAATTTAGCGGGGTCCTACAATGAGCAGTTCTTC. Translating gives CASNLAGSYNEQFF.

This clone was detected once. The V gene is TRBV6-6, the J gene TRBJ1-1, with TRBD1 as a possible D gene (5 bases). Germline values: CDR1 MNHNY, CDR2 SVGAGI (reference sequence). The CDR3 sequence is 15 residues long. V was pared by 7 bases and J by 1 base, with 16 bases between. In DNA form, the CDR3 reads TGTGCCAGCACCCACCTAGGTACAGGGAACACTGAAGCTTTCTTT. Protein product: CASTHLGTGNTEAFF.

CDR3 residues: CASSSTTGSQSNTGELFF. DNA of the CDR3: TGTGCCAGCAGCTCCACAACAGGGAGTCAAAGTAACACCGGGGAGCTGTTTTTT. The chain couples TRBV7-7 to TRBJ2-2; TRBD1 might be the D (6 bases). Trimming cost V 4 bases and J 2 bases, with 20 bases left between them. The CDR3 covers 18 residues. CDR1 SSHAT and CDR2 FNYEAQ come from the germline V gene (reference sequence).

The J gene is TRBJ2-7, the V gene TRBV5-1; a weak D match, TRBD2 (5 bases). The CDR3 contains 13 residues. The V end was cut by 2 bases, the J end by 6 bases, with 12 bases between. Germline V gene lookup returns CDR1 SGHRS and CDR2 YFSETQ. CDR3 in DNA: TGCGCCAGCAGCTTAGAGGGTCAGCGCGAGCAGTACTTC. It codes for CASSLEGQREQYF.

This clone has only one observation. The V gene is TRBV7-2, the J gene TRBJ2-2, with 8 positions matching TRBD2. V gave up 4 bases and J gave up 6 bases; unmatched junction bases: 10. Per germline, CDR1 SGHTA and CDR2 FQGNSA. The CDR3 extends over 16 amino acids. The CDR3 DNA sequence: TGTGCCAGCAGCTCTGGGGGCCAGCGGGGGCCCGGGGAGCTGTTTTTT. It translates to CASSSGGQRGPGELFF.